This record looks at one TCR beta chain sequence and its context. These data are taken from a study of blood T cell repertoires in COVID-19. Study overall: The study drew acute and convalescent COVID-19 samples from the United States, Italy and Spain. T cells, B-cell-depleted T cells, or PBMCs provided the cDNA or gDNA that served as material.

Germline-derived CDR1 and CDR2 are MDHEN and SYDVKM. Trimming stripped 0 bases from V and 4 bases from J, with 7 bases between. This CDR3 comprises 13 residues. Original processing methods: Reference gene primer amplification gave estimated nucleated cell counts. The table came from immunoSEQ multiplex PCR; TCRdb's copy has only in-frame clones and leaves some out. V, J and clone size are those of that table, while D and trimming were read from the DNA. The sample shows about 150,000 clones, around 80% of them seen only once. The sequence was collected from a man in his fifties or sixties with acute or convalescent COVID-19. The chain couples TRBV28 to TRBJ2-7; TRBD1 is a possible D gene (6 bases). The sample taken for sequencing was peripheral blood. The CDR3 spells CASSLWGAYEQYF. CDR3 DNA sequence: TGTGCCAGCAGTTTATGGGGGGCGTACGAGCAGTACTTC.